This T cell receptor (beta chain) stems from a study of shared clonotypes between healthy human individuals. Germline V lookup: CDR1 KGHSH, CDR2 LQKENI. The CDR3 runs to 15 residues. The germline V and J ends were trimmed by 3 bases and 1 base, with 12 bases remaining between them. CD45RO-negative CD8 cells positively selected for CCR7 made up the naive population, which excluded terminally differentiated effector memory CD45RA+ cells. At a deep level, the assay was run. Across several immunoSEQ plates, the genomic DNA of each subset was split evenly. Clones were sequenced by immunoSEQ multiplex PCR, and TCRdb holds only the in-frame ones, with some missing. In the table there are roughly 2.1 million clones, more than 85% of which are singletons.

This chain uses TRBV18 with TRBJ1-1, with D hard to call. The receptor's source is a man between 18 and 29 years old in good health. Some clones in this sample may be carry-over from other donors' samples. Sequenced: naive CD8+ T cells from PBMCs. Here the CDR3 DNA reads TGTGCCAGCTCACCGGGCCCCTTACCGAACACTGAAGCTTTCTTT. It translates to CASSPGPLPNTEAFF.